The present T cell receptor beta chain was sequenced within a study of Ad26.COV2.S vaccination and SARS-CoV-2 variants. Background on the study: Among those in the COV1001 Ad26.COV2.S trial arm was the donor. Doses of Ad26.COV2.S were injected into muscle once or twice, 56 days apart.

General study points: While placebo recipients had lower spike-specific TCR breadth, vaccine recipients had more. The breadth of spike-specific CD8+ and CD4+ T cell responses after vaccination was reportedly substantial.

Germline values: CDR1 SGHRS, CDR2 YFSETQ. CDR3 length equals 15 residues. With V trimmed by 2 bases and J by 6 bases, 6 bases remained unmatched. With regard to this clone: Its cognate antigen is unknown.

Generated by immunoSEQ multiplex PCR, the TCRdb table keeps only in-frame clones and is missing some. This sample carries roughly 500,000 clones, 75% to 90% of them seen once, and the ten largest clones take about 2.4%. Sample treatment: some 20 received Ad26.COV2.S at low or high dose, single or two shots; roughly five received placebo; per-sample allocation not given. All samples were drawn on day 63, counting from the first vaccine or placebo injection. The sequences come from peripheral blood, collected in a trial of Ad26.COV2.S vaccine versus placebo. The sequence derives from a person aged 18-60 years who received the Ad26.COV2.S COVID-19 vaccine or a placebo. This chain connects TRBV5-1 to TRBJ1-1, with TRBD1 identical over 11 bases. CDR3 coding DNA: TGCGCCAGCAGCTTTCTAGGACAGGGGGCGTCTGAAGCTTTCTTT. Amino acids: CASSFLGQGASEAFF.